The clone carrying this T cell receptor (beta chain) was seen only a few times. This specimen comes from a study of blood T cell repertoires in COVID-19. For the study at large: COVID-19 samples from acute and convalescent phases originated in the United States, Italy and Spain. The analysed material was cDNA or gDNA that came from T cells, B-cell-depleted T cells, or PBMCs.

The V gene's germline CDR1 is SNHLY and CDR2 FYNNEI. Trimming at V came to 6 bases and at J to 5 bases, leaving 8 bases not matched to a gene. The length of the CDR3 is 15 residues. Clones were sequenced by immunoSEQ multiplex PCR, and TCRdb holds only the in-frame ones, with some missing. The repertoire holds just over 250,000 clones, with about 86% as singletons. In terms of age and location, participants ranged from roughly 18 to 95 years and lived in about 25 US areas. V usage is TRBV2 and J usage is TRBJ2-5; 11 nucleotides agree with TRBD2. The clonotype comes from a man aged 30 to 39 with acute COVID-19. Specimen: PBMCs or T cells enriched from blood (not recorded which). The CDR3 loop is CASSLSGGARETQYF. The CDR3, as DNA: TGTGCCAGCAGCCTTAGCGGGGGGGCTCGGGAGACCCAGTACTTC.